This T cell receptor beta chain is drawn from a study of beta chain features in type 1 diabetes listed by TCRdb under 2018. With respect to the entire study: No differences in mean age, gender distribution, total cell number or subset yield were found between patients and healthy donors. Regulatory and stem cell-like memory subsets were isolated from only 8 patients and about 8 healthy donors, whereas naive and central memory subsets came from all 30 or so donors. The study compared TCRB repertoires of sorted circulating CD4+ T cell subsets between recently diagnosed type 1 diabetes patients and matched healthy donors. A total of roughly 99 million sorted cells were examined across all samples, and the number of cells per subset was strongly correlated with RNA yield. The paper's findings and limits, for the study overall: Because cDNA rather than genomic DNA was sequenced, highly expressing activated cells could have been over-represented, although no difference in activation and CD3 levels was found between groups. HLA sub-analyses involved small numbers of individuals, so any influence of HLA type on TCRB rearrangement remained unresolved. Patients with type 1 diabetes made fewer insertions and deleted more nucleotides at VDJ recombination sites, implying thymic rearrangement abnormalities. In all four CD4+ subsets, TCRB CDR3 length was moderately but significantly shorter in type 1 diabetes patients. Naive, central memory and regulatory TCRB repertoires appeared more similar among patients than among healthy donors. Shorter templates might be favored by PCR, yet because patient and control samples were amplified and corrected together, any such skew would affect both groups equally.

To note about this clone: It has no known antigen specificity. Base-call qualities are not available, and no considerably larger clone is one nucleotide away.

All of the isolated RNA was reverse transcribed with the High Capacity cDNA Reverse Transcription Kit, so expressed TCRB transcripts were sequenced. Naive, central memory and regulatory T cell samples underwent deep immunoSEQ sequencing, averaging approximately 3.5 million total reads per sample. Sorted cells were lysed in RLT buffer and RNA was extracted with DNase-treated RNeasy Micro or Mini kits, depending on cell number. To prevent cross-contamination, every cell subset was processed on its own, while patient and healthy donor samples were processed together. Using the immunoSEQ multiplex PCR, TCRB sequences were amplified from cDNA into 87-bp fragments spanning the CDR3 region. Sequencing of the amplicons was done on the Illumina HiSeq platform. As for how the authors treated the data: PCR bias was computationally corrected using synthetic template baselines, reads within Hamming distance 2 were collapsed, and singletons that could not be merged were discarded. By aligning reads against IMGT, V, D and J genes, CDR3 length, and insertions or deletions at six rearrangement sites were assigned. Clonotype counts were normalized to sorted cell number within each subset before computing true diversity and Gini coefficients with the tcR R package. The overlap coefficient, calculated on TCRB nucleotide sequences, was used to measure repertoire sharing. As a proxy for the pre-selection repertoire, out-of-frame TCRB sequences from naive cells were analyzed. Drawn from immuneACCESS, this table holds only the in-frame rearrangements with V and J called that TCRdb kept. Clones are partly lost; checked studies trace under half to an unresolved V gene and leave the rest unexplained. V, J and clone size reflect that table, while D and trimming were determined from the DNA. Across this sample there are 600,000 to 650,000 clones, with around 16% seen only once. The ten biggest clones cover about 0.093% of the sample.

Each donor gave one peripheral blood draw, approximately 110 mL on average, collected into heparinised tubes. Naive, central memory, regulatory and stem cell-like memory CD4+ T cells were sorted on a BD FACSAria II using a panel including CD45RO, CCR7, CD25, CD127, CD95 and CD27. All sorted populations exceeded 98% purity. PBMCs were separated immediately by Lymphoprep density gradient centrifugation and were stained directly, without being cultured. Samples were stained and sorted in pairs, with one healthy donor and one patient per experiment, so that batch effects were minimized. From cysteine to phenylalanine, the CDR3 is 13 amino acids long. The DNA shown is the 39-base CDR3, in frame from base 1. From the germline V gene, CDR1 is SGHRS and CDR2 is YFSETQ. V is shortened by 0 bases, J by 5 bases, and the region joining them spans 8 bases.

The rearranged segments are TRBV5-1 and TRBJ2-5; confidence is insufficient to name the D gene. The specimen was naive CD4+ T cells from blood. The label giving this sample's cell subset or site can be read as: true naive CD4+ T cells. The clonotype was recovered from a young man in good health. The nucleotides are TGCGCCAGCAGCTTGGATGCAATGGAGACCCAGTACTTC. It specifies CASSLDAMETQYF. Full variable domain (CDR3 extended with the reference TRBV5-1 and TRBJ2-5 proteins): KAGVTQTPRYLIKTRGQQVTLSCSPISGHRSVSWYQQTPGQGLQFLFEYFSETQRNKGNFPGRFSGRQFSNSRSEMNVSTLELGDSALYLCASSLDAMETQYFGPGTRLLVL.